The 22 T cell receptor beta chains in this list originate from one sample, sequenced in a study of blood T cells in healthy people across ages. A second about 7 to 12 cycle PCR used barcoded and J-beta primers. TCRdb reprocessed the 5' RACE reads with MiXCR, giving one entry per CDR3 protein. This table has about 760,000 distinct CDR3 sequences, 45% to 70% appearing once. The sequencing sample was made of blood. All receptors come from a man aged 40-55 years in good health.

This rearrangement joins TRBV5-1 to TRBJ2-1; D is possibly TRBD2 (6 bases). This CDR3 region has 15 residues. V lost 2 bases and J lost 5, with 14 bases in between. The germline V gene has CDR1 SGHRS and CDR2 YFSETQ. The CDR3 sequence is CASSFVGEAHNEQFF. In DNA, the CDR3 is TGCGCCAGCAGCTTTGTTGGGGAGGCACACAATGAGCAGTTCTTC.

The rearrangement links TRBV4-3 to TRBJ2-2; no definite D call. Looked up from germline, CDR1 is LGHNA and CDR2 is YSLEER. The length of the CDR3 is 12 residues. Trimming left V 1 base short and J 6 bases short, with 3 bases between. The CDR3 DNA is TGCGCCAGCAGCCAAGTGTCCGGGGAGCTGTTTTTT. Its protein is CASSQVSGELFF.

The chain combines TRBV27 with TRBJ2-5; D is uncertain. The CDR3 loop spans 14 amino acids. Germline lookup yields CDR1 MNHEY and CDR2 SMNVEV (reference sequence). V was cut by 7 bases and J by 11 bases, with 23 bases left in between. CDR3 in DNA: TGTGCCAGCAACTCCCAACGGCTGAACAATGAGCAGTACTTC. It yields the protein CASNSQRLNNEQYF.

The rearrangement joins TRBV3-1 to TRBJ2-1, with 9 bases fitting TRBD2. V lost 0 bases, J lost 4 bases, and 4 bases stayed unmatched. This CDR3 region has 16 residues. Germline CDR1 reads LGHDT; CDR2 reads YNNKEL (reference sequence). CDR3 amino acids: CASSQDLAGKYNEQFF. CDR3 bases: TGTGCCAGCAGCCAAGACCTAGCGGGAAAATACAATGAGCAGTTCTTC.

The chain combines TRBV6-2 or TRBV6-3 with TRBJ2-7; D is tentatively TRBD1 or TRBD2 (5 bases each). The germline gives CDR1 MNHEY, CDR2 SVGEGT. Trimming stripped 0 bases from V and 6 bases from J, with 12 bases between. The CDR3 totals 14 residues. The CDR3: CASSYSTVSGEQYF. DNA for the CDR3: TGTGCCAGCAGTTACTCGACAGTCAGCGGCGAGCAGTACTTC.

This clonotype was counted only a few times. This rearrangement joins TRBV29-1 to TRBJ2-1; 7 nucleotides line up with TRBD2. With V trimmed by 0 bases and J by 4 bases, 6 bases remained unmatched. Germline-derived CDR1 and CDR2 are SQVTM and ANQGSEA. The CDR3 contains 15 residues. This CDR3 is CSVEDQLAAYNEQFF. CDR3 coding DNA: TGCAGCGTTGAAGATCAGCTAGCGGCATACAATGAGCAGTTCTTC.

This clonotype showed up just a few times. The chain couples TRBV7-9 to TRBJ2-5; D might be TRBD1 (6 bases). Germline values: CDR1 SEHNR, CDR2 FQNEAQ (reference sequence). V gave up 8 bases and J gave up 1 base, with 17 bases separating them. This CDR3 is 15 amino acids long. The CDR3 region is CASHPTGTLQETQYF. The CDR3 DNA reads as TGTGCCAGCCACCCTACCGGGACACTCCAAGAGACCCAGTACTTC.

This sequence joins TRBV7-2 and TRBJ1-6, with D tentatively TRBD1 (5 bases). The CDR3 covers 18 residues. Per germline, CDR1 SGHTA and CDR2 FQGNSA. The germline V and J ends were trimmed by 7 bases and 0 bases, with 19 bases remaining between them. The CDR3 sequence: CASNVPIRESSYNSPLHF. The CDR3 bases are TGTGCCAGCAACGTACCGATCAGGGAGAGCTCCTATAATTCACCCCTCCACTTT.

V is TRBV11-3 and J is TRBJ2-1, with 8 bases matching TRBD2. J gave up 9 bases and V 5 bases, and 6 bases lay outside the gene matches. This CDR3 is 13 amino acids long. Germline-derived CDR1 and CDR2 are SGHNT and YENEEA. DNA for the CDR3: TGTGCCAGCAGCCAGGTAGCGGGGACTGAGCAGTTCTTC. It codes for CASSQVAGTEQFF.

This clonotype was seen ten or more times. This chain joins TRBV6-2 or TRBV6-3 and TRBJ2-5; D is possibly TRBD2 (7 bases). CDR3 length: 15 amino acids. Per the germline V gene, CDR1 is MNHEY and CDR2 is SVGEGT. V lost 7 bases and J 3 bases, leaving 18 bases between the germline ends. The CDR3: CASISSGGGEETQYF. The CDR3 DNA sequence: TGTGCCAGCATCAGCAGTGGCGGGGGCGAAGAGACCCAGTACTTC.

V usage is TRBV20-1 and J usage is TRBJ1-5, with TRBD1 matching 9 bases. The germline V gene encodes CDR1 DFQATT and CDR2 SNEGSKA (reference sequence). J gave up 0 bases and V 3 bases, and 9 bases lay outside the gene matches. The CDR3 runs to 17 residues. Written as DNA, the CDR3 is TGCAGTGCTAGCGGGGACAGGGAGAATTATAGCAATCAGCCCCAGCATTTT. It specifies CSASGDRENYSNQPQHF.

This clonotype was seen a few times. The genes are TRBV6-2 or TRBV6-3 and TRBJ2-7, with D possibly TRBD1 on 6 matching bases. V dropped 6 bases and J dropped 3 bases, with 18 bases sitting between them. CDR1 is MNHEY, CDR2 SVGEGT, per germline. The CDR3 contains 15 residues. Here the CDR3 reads CASRLLQGSVYEQYF. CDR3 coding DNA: TGTGCCAGCAGGCTTTTACAGGGATCGGTCTACGAGCAGTACTTC.

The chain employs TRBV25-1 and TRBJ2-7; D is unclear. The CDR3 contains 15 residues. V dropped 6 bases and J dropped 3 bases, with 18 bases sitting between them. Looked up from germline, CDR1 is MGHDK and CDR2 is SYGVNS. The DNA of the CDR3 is TGTGCCAGCAGAACACCCTCTGGAAAATACTACGAGCAGTACTTC. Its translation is CASRTPSGKYYEQYF.

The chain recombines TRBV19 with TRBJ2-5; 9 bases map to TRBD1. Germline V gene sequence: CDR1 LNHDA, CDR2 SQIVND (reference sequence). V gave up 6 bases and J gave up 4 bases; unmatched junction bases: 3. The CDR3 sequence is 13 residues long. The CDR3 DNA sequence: TGTGCCAGTAGGGACAGGGGAAGAGAGACCCAGTACTTC. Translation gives CASRDRGRETQYF. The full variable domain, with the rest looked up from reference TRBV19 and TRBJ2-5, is DGGITQSPKYLFRKEGQNVTLSCEQNLNHDAMYWYRQDPGQGLRLIYYSQIVNDFQKGDIAEGYSVSREKKESFPLTVTSAQKNPTAFYLCASRDRGRETQYFGPGTRLLVL.

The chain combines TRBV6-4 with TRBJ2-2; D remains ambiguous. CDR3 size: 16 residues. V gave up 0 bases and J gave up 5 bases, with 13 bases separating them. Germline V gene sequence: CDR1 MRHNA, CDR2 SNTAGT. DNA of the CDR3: TGTGCCAGCAGTGACTCTCCTGGTAGGCAAACCGGGGAGCTGTTTTTT. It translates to CASSDSPGRQTGELFF.

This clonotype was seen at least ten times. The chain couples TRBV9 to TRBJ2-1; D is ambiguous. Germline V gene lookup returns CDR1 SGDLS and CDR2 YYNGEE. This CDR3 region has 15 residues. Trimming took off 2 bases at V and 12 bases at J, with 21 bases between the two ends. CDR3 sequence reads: CASSVSGRASERQFF. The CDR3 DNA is TGTGCCAGCAGCGTTTCGGGTAGGGCCAGCGAGCGGCAGTTCTTC.

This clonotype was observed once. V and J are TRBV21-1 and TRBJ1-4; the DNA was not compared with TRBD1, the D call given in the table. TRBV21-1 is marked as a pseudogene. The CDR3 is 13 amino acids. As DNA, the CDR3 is TGTGCCAGCAGCCCCGGACCTGGGTTAAAGCTGTTTTTT. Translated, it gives CASSPGPGLKLFF.

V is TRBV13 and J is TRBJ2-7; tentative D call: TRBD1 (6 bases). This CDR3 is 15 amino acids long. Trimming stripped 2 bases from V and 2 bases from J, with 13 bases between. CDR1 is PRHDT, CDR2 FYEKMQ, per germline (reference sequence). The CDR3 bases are TGTGCCAGCAGCTTAAAACAGGGTGGAACCTACGAGCAGTACTTC. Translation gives CASSLKQGGTYEQYF.

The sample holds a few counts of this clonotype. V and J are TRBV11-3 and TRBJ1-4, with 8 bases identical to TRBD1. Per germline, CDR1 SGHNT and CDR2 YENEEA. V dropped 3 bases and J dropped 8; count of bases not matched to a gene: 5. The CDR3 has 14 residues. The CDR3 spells CASSFQDRDEKLFF. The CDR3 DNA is TGTGCCAGCAGCTTCCAGGACAGGGACGAAAAACTGTTTTTT. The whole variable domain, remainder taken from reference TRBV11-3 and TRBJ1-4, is EAGVVQSPRYKIIEKKQPVAFWCNPISGHNTLYWYLQNLGQGPELLIRYENEEAVDDSQLPKDRFSAERLKGVDSTLKIQPAELGDSAVYLCASSFQDRDEKLFFGSGTQLSVL.

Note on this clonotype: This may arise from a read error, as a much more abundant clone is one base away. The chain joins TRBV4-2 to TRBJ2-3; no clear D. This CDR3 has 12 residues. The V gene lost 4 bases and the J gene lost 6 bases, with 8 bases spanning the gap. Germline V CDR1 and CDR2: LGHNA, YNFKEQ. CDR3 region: CASSPCGDTQYF. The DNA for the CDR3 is TGTGCCAGCAGCCCCTGTGGGGATACGCAGTATTTT.

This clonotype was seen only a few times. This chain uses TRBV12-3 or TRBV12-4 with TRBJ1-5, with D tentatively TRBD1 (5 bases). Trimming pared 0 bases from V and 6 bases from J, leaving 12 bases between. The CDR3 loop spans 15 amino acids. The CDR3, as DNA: TGTGCCAGCAGTTTAGCAGGGGTTTCATCTCAGCCCCAGCATTTT. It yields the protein CASSLAGVSSQPQHF.

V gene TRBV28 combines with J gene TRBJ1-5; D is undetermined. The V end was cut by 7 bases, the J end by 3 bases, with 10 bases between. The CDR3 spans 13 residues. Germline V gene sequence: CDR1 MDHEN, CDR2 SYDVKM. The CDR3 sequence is CASTSRVNQPQHF. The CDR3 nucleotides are TGTGCCAGCACTAGCCGGGTCAATCAGCCCCAGCATTTT.